The clone carrying this T cell receptor (beta chain) was detected only a few times. Next came a second PCR, run for about 7 to 12 cycles, which used a sample-barcoded 5' primer along with a J-beta primer mix. Each CDR3 protein is one row after TCRdb ran MiXCR on the 5' RACE reads. The sample yields roughly 2 million distinct CDR3 sequences, roughly 50% seen once. The data stem from a study of blood T cells in healthy people across ages. This CDR3 is built from 15 residues. V was clipped by 5 bases and J by 2 bases, with 14 bases between them. The chain employs TRBV12-3 or TRBV12-4 and TRBJ2-3; a weak D match, TRBD2 (6 bases). The sample consisted of blood. The TCR originated in a middle-aged woman in good health. The CDR3 spells CASSPRAGFTDTQYF. The CDR3 DNA follows: TGTGCCAGCAGTCCCCGGGCGGGGTTCACAGATACGCAGTATTTT.